Listed here are 15 T cell receptor beta chains from one sample, sequenced in a study of CD8+ T cells in alopecia areata. RNA extraction was followed by reverse transcription into cDNA, which acted as the sequencing template. Profiled with immunoSEQ multiplex PCR; TCRdb holds only in-frame clones, not every one. The data show roughly 120,000 clones, with none appearing a single time. The sample was lesional skin. The receptors come from a C3H/HeJ mouse with alopecia areata. The strain is characterized by the MHC haplotype H2-k.

This clone was seen a few times. Here the gene names and germline are mouse. The observed sequence ends 4 residues before the CDR3 terminus, with the missing tail filled in from the germline J gene. The chain has TRBV1 and TRBJ1-2, with 10 nucleotides matching TRBD1. Germline V CDR1 and CDR2: NSQYPW, LRSPGD (reference sequence). The CDR3 is 16 residues long. CDR3 bases read: TGCACCTGCAGTGCCCTGACAGGGGGCGCGGGATCC. Amino acid sequence: CTCSALTGGAGS. The entire CDR3 sequence reads CTCSALTGGAGSDYTF.

This clone turned up a few times. Mouse names are used for the genes. The read halts 4 residues ahead of the CDR3 end, with the missing end drawn from the germline J gene. The chain carries TRBV1 and TRBJ2-5; the D gene is possibly TRBD2 (6 bases). The length of the CDR3 is 14 residues. Germline V lookup: CDR1 NSQYPW, CDR2 LRSPGD (reference sequence). The CDR3 sequence is CTCSASGVADTQYF. Partial CDR3 DNA: TGCACCTGCAGTGCTTCTGGGGTCGCAGAC. The full variable domain, in which reference TRBV1 and TRBJ2-5 provide the parts outside the CDR3, is VTLLEQNPRWRLVPRGQAVNLRCILKNSQYPWMSWYQQDLQKQLQWLFTLRSPGDKEVKSLPGADYLATRVTDTELRLQVANMSQGRTLYCTCSASGVADTQYFGPGTRLLVL.

There are a few counts of this clone. Gene and germline names: mouse. The read terminates 4 residues ahead of where the CDR3 ends, so the germline J gene completes it. The V gene is TRBV1, the J gene TRBJ2-5; TRBD2 matches at 10 bases. The germline CDR1 and CDR2 sequences are NSQYPW and LRSPGD (reference sequence). The CDR3 loop spans 16 amino acids. The CDR3 sequence is CTCSAGGGLGRDTQYF. The CDR3 DNA, read in part, is TGCACCTGCAGTGCAGGTGGGGGACTGGGGCGGGAC.

This clone appeared many times. The gene names here belong to mouse. The CDR3: CASSIELGSSYEQYF. The CDR3 DNA, read in part, is TGTGCCAGCAGTATAGAACTGGGAAGCTCCTAT. V usage is TRBV19 and J usage is TRBJ2-7; perhaps TRBD2 as D (6 bases). The missing CDR3 end, 4 residues past where the read stops, is filled in from the germline J gene. This CDR3 has 15 amino acids. V was clipped by 0 bases and J by 0 bases, with 10 bases between them. The germline CDR1 and CDR2 sequences are FNHDT and SITEND (reference sequence).

This clone was detected only a few times. Gene names refer to mouse genes. The CDR3 goes on 4 residues after the read ends, and that part is filled in from the germline J gene. The J gene is TRBJ2-7, the V gene TRBV17; the match to TRBD2 covers 12 bases. Per the germline V gene, CDR1 is MNHDT and CDR2 is YYDKIL. This CDR3 has 14 amino acids. The sequenced part of the CDR3 DNA is TGTGCTAGCAGTGCTGACTGGGGGGGCGAT. It specifies CASSADWGGD. The full-length CDR3 reads as CASSADWGGDEQYF.

This clone was observed at least ten times. The protein here is the DNA translation, as the TCRdb protein differs from it at residue 11. The listed genes are named as in mouse. CDR3 amino acids: CASSEEGEGSPLYF. The CDR3 bases that were read are TGTGCCAGCAGTGAAGAAGGGGAGGGTTCGCCC. This rearrangement joins TRBV13-3 to TRBJ1-6, with D maybe TRBD1 (5 bases). Coverage ceases 3 residues before the CDR3 finishes, and the germline J gene fills in the end. TRBJ1-6 is sorted into the ORF group, with uncertain function. From germline, CDR1 is NNHDY and CDR2 SYVADS. The V end was cut by 2 bases, the J end by 9 bases, with 12 bases between. The CDR3 is 14 residues long.

This clone turned up a few times. Mouse gene names and germline throughout. The read halts 4 residues ahead of the CDR3 end, with the missing end drawn from the germline J gene. The V call is TRBV19, the J call TRBJ2-1; a weak D match, TRBD1 (6 bases). CDR1 and CDR2 from the germline V gene are FNHDT and SITEND (reference sequence). The CDR3 consists of 14 residues. V was pared by 1 base and J by 3 bases, with 8 bases between. Partial CDR3 DNA: TGTGCCAGCAGTATAAGGACAGCCTATGCT. Translating gives CASSIRTAYA. The whole CDR3 protein reads CASSIRTAYAEQFF.

This clone has only a few counts. Any gene name here is a mouse gene name. Coverage ceases 4 residues before the CDR3 finishes, and the germline J gene fills in the end. The chain joins TRBV16 to TRBJ2-4, with TRBD2 matching over 14 bases. This CDR3 region has 17 residues. The J segment lost 3 bases and the V segment lost 3 bases, leaving 5 bases of the junction unmatched. The germline V gene has CDR1 SGHSA and CDR2 FRNQAP. The CDR3: CASSLSGLGGLQNTLYF. The CDR3 DNA, read in part, is TGTGCAAGCAGCTTGTCGGGACTGGGGGGGCTACAAAAC.

In its sample, this clone was seen many times. Gene names refer to mouse genes. Incomplete CDR3 DNA: TGTGCCAGCAGTGATGCCGGGACTGGGGTCGCTCAAAAC. Residues: CASSDAGTGVAQN. The entire CDR3 protein is CASSDAGTGVAQNTLYF. The chain uses TRBV13-3 and TRBJ2-4; 10 nucleotides align to TRBD2. The sequence runs out 4 residues before the end of the CDR3; the remainder is reconstructed from the germline J gene. CDR1 and CDR2 from the germline V gene are NNHDY and SYVADS. The CDR3 is made up of 17 amino acids. The V and J ends lost 0 bases and 2 bases, in that order; junction bases with no gene match: 6.

With respect to this clone: Gene names follow the mouse nomenclature. The read comes to an end 4 residues before the CDR3 does, leaving the germline J gene to fill in the end. The rearrangement links TRBV13-3 to TRBJ2-5, with a possible D match to TRBD1 (6 bases). The CDR3 consists of 13 residues. Germline CDR1 and CDR2: NNHDY and SYVADS. The DNA read from the CDR3 is TGTGCCAGCAGTGCTCAGGGGAAAGAC. It translates to CASSAQGKD. The whole CDR3 protein reads CASSAQGKDTQYF.

As to this clone: Gene names are mouse gene names. The sequenced fragment ends 4 residues before the CDR3 boundary, so the rest is inferred from the germline J gene. The chain employs TRBV13-3 and TRBJ1-2, with D perhaps TRBD1 (6 bases). The V and J ends lost 1 base and 3 bases respectively, with 13 bases between them. Per the germline V gene, CDR1 is NNHDY and CDR2 is SYVADS. The CDR3 length is 15 residues. The part of the CDR3 DNA that was read is TGTGCCAGCAGTGATTGGAGGGGGAGGCACTCC. This gives the protein CASSDWRGRHS. The whole CDR3 protein reads CASSDWRGRHSDYTF.

The sample holds a few counts of this clone. The protein given in TCRdb and the translation of the DNA differ at residue 14, and the sequence presented here derives from the DNA. Any gene name here is a mouse gene name. Read sequence stops 3 residues before the CDR3 end, and the germline J gene provides the missing end. This rearrangement joins TRBV16 to TRBJ1-3; 9 bases match TRBD1. The J segment lost 6 bases and the V segment lost 0 bases, leaving 9 bases of the junction unmatched. This CDR3 has 17 amino acids. The germline gives CDR1 SGHSA, CDR2 FRNQAP. CDR3 in amino acids: CASSLERTGEGQNTLYF. The DNA read from the CDR3 is TGTGCAAGCAGCTTAGAACGGACAGGGGAGGGTCAAAATACG.

This clone was observed a handful of times. Mouse names are used for the genes. The read halts 4 residues ahead of the CDR3 end, with the missing end drawn from the germline J gene. The chain uses TRBV13-3 and TRBJ2-2, with a tentative D call TRBD2 (5 bases). In germline, CDR1 is NNHDY, CDR2 SYVADS. The CDR3 length is 15 residues. V lost 2 bases, J lost 3 bases, and 11 bases lay in between. The CDR3: CASSEDGVDTGQLYF. The part of the CDR3 DNA that was read is TGTGCCAGCAGTGAAGATGGGGTTGACACCGGG. The variable domain in full, completed from reference TRBV13-3 and TRBJ2-2, reads EAAVTQSPRSKVAVTGGKVTLSCHQTNNHDYMYWYRQDTGHGLRLIHYSYVADSTEKGDIPDGYKASRPSQENFSLILELASLSQTAVYFCASSEDGVDTGQLYFGEGSKLTVL.

Ten or more counts support this clone. The listed genes are named as in mouse. The CDR3 extends 4 residues past the end of the read, so its final part is completed from the germline J gene. The genes are TRBV13-3 and TRBJ2-1; the D gene is possibly TRBD2 (6 bases). The germline V gene encodes CDR1 NNHDY and CDR2 SYVADS. Trimming shortened V by 5 bases and J by 0 bases, and 12 bases separated the two germline ends. There are 15 residues in the CDR3. The CDR3 is CASRRDFNNYAEQFF. CDR3 DNA, as far as it was read: TGTGCCAGCAGAAGGGACTTTAATAACTATGCT.

A few counts support this clone. Gene names refer to mouse genes. The read falls 4 residues short of the CDR3 end, and the missing part is taken from the germline J gene. Within the sample, other DNA sequences also encode this same CDR3. The chain combines TRBV13-3 with TRBJ2-4; 9 nucleotides line up with TRBD1. The trim removed 1 base at V and 3 bases at J, leaving 3 bases unmatched. The CDR3 length is 15 residues. CDR1 is NNHDY, CDR2 SYVADS, per germline. The DNA read from the CDR3 is TGTGCCAGCAGTGATCCCGACAGGGGGCAAAAC. Protein product: CASSDPDRGQN. The whole CDR3 region reads CASSDPDRGQNTLYF. The full variable domain, rest sourced from reference TRBV13-3 and TRBJ2-4, is EAAVTQSPRSKVAVTGGKVTLSCHQTNNHDYMYWYRQDTGHGLRLIHYSYVADSTEKGDIPDGYKASRPSQENFSLILELASLSQTAVYFCASSDPDRGQNTLYFGAGTRLSVL.